This TCR beta chain was recorded in a study of shared clonotypes between healthy human individuals. CD45RO-negative, CCR7-positively selected cells formed the naive CD8 fraction, excluding terminally differentiated effector memory CD45RA+ cells. Profiled with immunoSEQ multiplex PCR; TCRdb holds only in-frame clones, not every one. Counted here are millions of clones, around 96% occurring once; the ten biggest clones make up more than 0.95%. This CDR3 is built from 17 residues. Per the germline V gene, CDR1 is SEHNR and CDR2 is FQNEAQ (reference sequence). Unmatched junction bases numbered 9, after V lost 5 bases and J lost 4 bases. Whole-study findings and limits: Few donors limited the genetic and exposure-history diversity represented. Exclusively blood specimens were collected; tissue repertoires likely differ.

A remark on this clone: The antigen remains unidentified.

The source of this sequence is a man aged 18 to 35 in good health. The sample consisted of naive CD8+ T cells sorted from blood. This chain connects TRBV7-9 to TRBJ2-2; 11 bases line up with TRBD2. Here the CDR3 reads CASSTTSSGRFTGELFF. CDR3 nucleotides: TGTGCCAGCAGCACTACCTCTAGCGGGAGGTTCACCGGGGAGCTGTTTTTT.